The 15 T cell receptor beta chains in this list originate from one sample, sequenced in a study of blood T cell repertoires in COVID-19. Assay used: immunoSEQ multiplex PCR; TCRdb lists only in-frame clones, some missing. The sample gives about 300,000 clones, around nine tenths of which show up once; roughly 1.3% is in the top ten. Sequencing used peripheral blood. The receptors originated from a man in his 70s with acute or convalescent COVID-19.

The CDR3 loop reads CASSLGQGSANEKLFF. The DNA of the CDR3 is TGTGCCAGCAGCTTGGGTCAGGGGTCGGCTAATGAAAAACTGTTTTTT. This chain uses TRBV5-8 with TRBJ1-4, with D perhaps TRBD1 (6 bases). The length of the CDR3 is 16 residues. V was shortened by 0 bases and J by 3 bases, with 12 bases between the two germline ends. The V gene's germline CDR1 is SGHTS and CDR2 YDEGEE.

This chain connects TRBV10-2 to TRBJ2-7; 8 nucleotides line up with TRBD2. V lost 8 bases, J lost 3 bases, and 6 bases stayed unmatched. Looked up from germline, CDR1 is WSHSY and CDR2 is SAAADI. The CDR3 is made up of 13 amino acids. This CDR3 reads CASAERERYEQYF. CDR3 DNA sequence: TGCGCCAGCGCAGAGCGGGAGCGCTACGAGCAGTACTTC.

The chain recombines TRBV28 with TRBJ2-2; 10 nucleotides align to TRBD2. Germline V lookup: CDR1 MDHEN, CDR2 SYDVKM. The CDR3 has 14 amino acids. V trimming: 6 bases; J trimming: 5 bases; junction bases outside the gene matches: 3. CDR3 amino acids: CASRSGGGTGELFF. CDR3 coding DNA: TGTGCCAGCAGGAGCGGGGGGGGAACCGGGGAGCTGTTTTTT.

The chain couples TRBV18 to TRBJ2-2; D not certain. Deletions cut 4 bases from V and 3 bases from J, with 9 bases between. Germline V lookup: CDR1 KGHSH, CDR2 LQKENI. The CDR3 contains 14 residues. CDR3 in amino acids: CASSQSEDTGELFF. The DNA for the CDR3 is TGTGCCAGCTCACAGTCAGAAGACACCGGGGAGCTGTTTTTT. The full variable domain, its missing parts supplied by reference TRBV18 and TRBJ2-2, is NAGVMQNPRHLVRRRGQEARLRCSPMKGHSHVYWYRQLPEEGLKFMVYLQKENIIDESGMPKERFSAEFPKEGPSILRIQQVVRGDSAAYFCASSQSEDTGELFFGEGSRLTVL.

The table lists this clone with a few counts. V usage is TRBV6-2 or TRBV6-3 and J usage is TRBJ2-3; 9 nucleotides match TRBD2. The CDR3 has 15 amino acids. Germline CDR1 is MNHEY and CDR2 is SVGEGT. The V segment lost 6 bases and the J segment 6 bases; nucleotides outside the gene matches: 10. The CDR3 region is CASRPASGNRDTQYF. DNA of the CDR3: TGTGCCAGCAGACCTGCTAGCGGGAATCGGGATACGCAGTATTTT.

The V and J genes are TRBV18 and TRBJ1-2; 9 bases are a match to TRBD1. The length of the CDR3 is 13 residues. V gave up 6 bases and J gave up 8 bases; unmatched junction bases: 7. Germline V gene sequence: CDR1 KGHSH, CDR2 LQKENI. Here the CDR3 reads CASSRQGENGYTF. The DNA of the CDR3 is TGTGCCAGCTCCCGACAGGGGGAGAACGGCTACACCTTC.

The chain employs TRBV6-2 or TRBV6-3 and TRBJ2-2; D remains ambiguous. Trimming pared 1 base from V and 5 bases from J, leaving 5 bases between. The CDR3 is 13 residues long. Germline V lookup: CDR1 MNHEY, CDR2 SVGEGT. CDR3 bases: TGTGCCAGCAGTTACTACACGACCGGGGAGCTGTTTTTT. Amino acid sequence: CASSYYTTGELFF.

The V gene is TRBV10-2, the J gene TRBJ2-7; 9 nucleotides align to TRBD1. With 9 bases clipped from V and 6 bases from J, the junction kept 9 bases outside the gene matches. This CDR3 spans 13 amino acids. The germline V gene has CDR1 WSHSY and CDR2 SAAADI. The chain's CDR3 is CASRRTGESEQYF. Here the CDR3 DNA reads TGCGCCAGTCGGAGGACAGGGGAAAGCGAGCAGTACTTC.

The chain combines TRBV30 with TRBJ2-7; 9 bases agree with TRBD1. The CDR3 is made up of 14 amino acids. After removal of 0 bases from V and 1 base from J, the junction contained 1 base not matched to a gene. Germline CDR1 reads GTSNPN; CDR2 reads SVGIG (reference sequence). Here the CDR3 reads CAWSVGQGSYEQYF. CDR3 sequence (DNA): TGTGCCTGGAGTGTGGGACAGGGTTCCTACGAGCAGTACTTC.

V usage is TRBV5-1 and J usage is TRBJ2-3; weak D call: TRBD2 (5 bases). The V end lost 2 bases, the J end lost 1 base, and 8 bases lay between the germline ends. Germline V CDR1 and CDR2: SGHRS, YFSETQ. This CDR3 region has 14 residues. CDR3 loop: CASSFTGGTDTQYF. In DNA, the CDR3 is TGCGCCAGCAGCTTTACCGGGGGCACAGATACGCAGTATTTT.

J is TRBJ1-5 and V is TRBV5-5; possibly TRBD1 for D (6 bases). Germline V lookup: CDR1 SGHKS, CDR2 YYEKEE (reference sequence). The CDR3 length is 14 residues. V was clipped by 5 bases and J by 5 bases, with 14 bases between them. CDR3 sequence (DNA): TGTGCCAGCAGTCTGGCACAGGGAGATCAGCCCCAGCATTTT. It yields the protein CASSLAQGDQPQHF.

The chain combines TRBV3-1 (or the pseudogene TRBV3-2) with TRBJ2-5; D not certain. The CDR3 is 13 amino acids. The V gene lost 0 bases and the J gene lost 5 bases, with 7 bases spanning the gap. The germline V gene has CDR1 LGHDT and CDR2 YNNKEL (reference sequence). Written as DNA, the CDR3 is TGTGCCAGCAGCCAAGAACCCCAGGAGACCCAGTACTTC. Translating it yields CASSQEPQETQYF.

This clone was counted a single time. The V and J genes are TRBV6-2 or TRBV6-3 and TRBJ2-1; D might be TRBD2 (5 bases). The V and J ends lost 5 bases and 3 bases respectively, with 17 bases between them. The CDR3 consists of 16 residues. In germline, CDR1 is MNHEY, CDR2 SVGEGT. The CDR3 DNA reads TGTGCCAGCAGTGGCTTGCTACGGGGTAGCTACAATGAGCAGTTCTTC. The encoded protein is CASSGLLRGSYNEQFF.

About this clone: This same CDR3 is encoded by further DNA sequences in the sample. The chain couples TRBV28 to TRBJ1-1; weak D call: TRBD1 (5 bases). The ends were cut back, 1 base at V and 5 bases at J, with 8 bases in the middle. The CDR3 consists of 13 residues. Germline V CDR1 and CDR2: MDHEN, SYDVKM. The CDR3 DNA sequence: TGTGCCAGCAGTTTATTGGGGGGTACTGAAGCTTTCTTT. Residues: CASSLLGGTEAFF.

The genes are TRBV19 and TRBJ1-1; D gene ambiguous. Germline assignment: CDR1 LNHDA and CDR2 SQIVND (reference sequence). Trimming took off 1 base at V and 2 bases at J, with 5 bases between the two ends. This CDR3 region has 13 residues. In DNA form, the CDR3 reads TGTGCCAGTAGTATAGTGAGTAACACTGAAGCTTTCTTT. Protein product: CASSIVSNTEAFF.